This T cell receptor (beta chain) was retrieved from a study of control samples from healthy donors and cancer patients. Generated by immunoSEQ multiplex PCR, the TCRdb table keeps only in-frame clones and is missing some. The data show 20,000 to 25,000 clones, approximately 90% seen once. V gave up 4 bases and J gave up 3 bases; unmatched junction bases: 9. This CDR3 region has 15 residues. In germline, CDR1 is MGHDK, CDR2 SYGVNS. The chain is built from TRBV25-1 and TRBJ2-7, with 7 bases that match TRBD1. The sequenced sample was PBMCs. The clonotype comes from a woman aged 60 to 75 with head and neck cancer. The CDR3 reads CASSGSGTVGYEQYF. Here the CDR3 DNA reads TGTGCCAGCAGTGGGTCCGGGACAGTTGGCTACGAGCAGTACTTC.